The source of this T cell receptor beta chain is a study of cytomegalovirus exposure and HLA in healthy donors. Concerning this clone itself: Its matching antigen is unknown.

Study-wide findings and caveats: Most TCRs appeared rarely, but some public TCRs recurred in many donors. Previously analyzed data showed that most TCR beta V segments were productive at a frequency of about 87% or about 30%. Most CMV-associated TCR beta chains appeared HLA-restricted in a later analysis. A list of 150 to 200 TCR beta chains associated with cytomegalovirus was given.

Use of 60 Vbeta and 13 Jbeta primers characterized the PCR. Produced via immunoSEQ multiplex PCR; TCRdb's table is partial and in-frame only. The sample lists roughly 50,000 clones, approximately 82% seen once, with roughly 3.2% in the top ten. This CDR3 spans 16 amino acids. The V end lost 7 bases, the J end lost 2 bases, and 18 bases lay between the germline ends. Germline CDR1 and CDR2: LNHDA and SQIVND (reference sequence). The rearrangement links TRBV19 to TRBJ1-5; D possibly corresponds to TRBD1 (6 bases). Source material: PBMCs. The source of this sequence is a woman younger than 35 in good health and CMV-seronegative. The CDR3 here is CASTSRGMNRNQPQHF. The DNA of the CDR3 is TGTGCCAGTACCTCCAGGGGCATGAACCGCAATCAGCCCCAGCATTTT.